This entry lists 16 T cell receptor beta chains sequenced from one sample in a study of neurological immune-mediated disorders. In TCRdb, the 5' RACE reads were re-called with MiXCR into one record per CDR3 protein. The table lists tens of thousands of distinct CDR3 sequences, almost 3.5% of them singletons, with about 4% in the top ten. The sequenced sample was PBMCs. The receptors stem from a man aged 40-50 years with multiple sclerosis.

This clonotype was seen at least ten times. The chain joins TRBV5-6 to TRBJ2-2; D uncertain. This CDR3 contains 15 residues. Trimming left V 0 bases short and J 3 bases short, with 9 bases between. Germline V gene sequence: CDR1 SGHDT, CDR2 YYEEEE. CDR3 nucleotides: TGTGCCAGCAGCTTGGAACCCGCGGACACCGGGGAGCTGTTTTTT. This codes for CASSLEPADTGELFF.

Many counts were recorded for this clonotype. The chain's CDR3 is CASSLDRTLGTDTQYF. As DNA, the CDR3 is TGCGCCAGCAGCTTGGATCGGACTTTAGGCACAGATACGCAGTATTTT. The chain combines TRBV5-1 with TRBJ2-3; TRBD2 might be the D (5 bases). V lost 0 bases and J lost 1, with 12 bases in between. Germline V gene lookup returns CDR1 SGHRS and CDR2 YFSETQ. The CDR3 is 16 amino acids.

This clonotype appeared a few times. An end of the junction differs from the germline gene, which may be a read error. The chain recombines TRBV5-1 with TRBJ2-5, with unresolved D. Looked up from germline, CDR1 is SGHRS and CDR2 is YFSETQ. The CDR3 sequence is 12 residues long. The CDR3 DNA is TGCGACAGCAGCAGATCCCAAGAGACCCAGTACTTC. Amino acids: CDSSRSQETQYF.

Note on this clonotype: Being one base from a much bigger clone, this may be a read error. The V gene is TRBV18, the J gene TRBJ2-7, with TRBD2 matching 12 bases. This CDR3 is built from 15 residues. The V gene's germline CDR1 is KGHSH and CDR2 LQKENI. CDR3 sequence: CANSRLAGDPYEQYF. The CDR3 DNA follows: TGTGCCAACTCACGACTAGCGGGGGATCCCTACGAGCAGTACTTC. Drawing the rest from reference TRBV18 and TRBJ2-7, the complete variable domain is NAGVMQNPRHLVRRRGQEARLRCSPMKGHSHVYWYRQLPEEGLKFMVYLQKENIIDESGMPKERFSAEFPKEGPSILRIQQVVRGDSAAYFCANSRLAGDPYEQYFGPGTRLTVT.

This clonotype was seen at least ten times. The rearrangement uses TRBV29-1 and TRBJ1-2; D is unclear. CDR3 length: 11 amino acids. V dropped 7 bases and J dropped 8 bases, with 14 bases sitting between them. The germline CDR1 and CDR2 sequences are SQVTM and ANQGSEA. The CDR3 loop reads CSAMHRVGYTF. CDR3 in DNA: TGCAGCGCCATGCATCGGGTCGGCTACACCTTC.

This clonotype was counted at least ten times. This chain connects TRBV11-2 to TRBJ2-1; D call uncertain. Germline-derived CDR1 and CDR2 are SGHAT and FQNNGV. Between the trimmed V and J ends, which lost 1 base and 10 bases, there was a span of 5 bases. This CDR3 is built from 11 residues. The DNA of the CDR3 is TGTGCCAGCAGCTTAGTGTACGAGCAGTTCTTC. Protein: CASSLVYEQFF. The complete variable domain, with remaining parts taken from reference TRBV11-2 and TRBJ2-1, reads EAGVAQSPRYKIIEKRQSVAFWCNPISGHATLYWYQQILGQGPKLLIQFQNNGVVDDSQLPKDRFSAERLKGVDSTLKIQPAKLEDSAVYLCASSLVYEQFFGPGTRLTVL.

This clonotype appeared many times. The V call is TRBV4-1, the J call TRBJ1-1; maybe TRBD1 (5 bases). Between the trimmed V and J ends, which lost 0 bases and 3 bases, there was a span of 11 bases. The CDR3 spans 15 residues. Germline loops: CDR1 MGHRA, CDR2 YSYEKL. This CDR3 is CASSQDGAAYTEAFF. Here the CDR3 DNA reads TGCGCCAGCAGCCAAGATGGGGCCGCTTACACTGAAGCTTTCTTT.

This clonotype has a count of ten or more. This chain joins TRBV5-1 and TRBJ2-5; TRBD2 matches at 7 bases. Looked up from germline, CDR1 is SGHRS and CDR2 is YFSETQ. Trimming at V came to 3 bases and at J to 5 bases, leaving 10 bases not matched to a gene. There are 15 residues in the CDR3. The CDR3 coding sequence is TGCGCCAGCAGCTCCGGGACTACCACTAGGGAGACCCAGTACTTC. It translates to CASSSGTTTRETQYF.

Many counts were recorded for this clonotype. This chain joins TRBV20-1 and TRBJ2-1; 10 bases align to TRBD2. CDR1 and CDR2 (germline): DFQATT, SNEGSKA (reference sequence). The CDR3 covers 15 residues. With 1 base clipped from V and 3 bases from J, the junction kept 3 bases outside the gene matches. The DNA of the CDR3 is TGCAGTGCTAGAGCCCTAGCGGGAGTCTACAATGAGCAGTTCTTC. Translation gives CSARALAGVYNEQFF.

The sample holds many counts of this clonotype. The chain employs TRBV5-1 and TRBJ1-1; D remains unclear. There are 13 residues in the CDR3. The V end lost 0 bases, the J end lost 5 bases, and 8 bases lay between the germline ends. The germline V gene encodes CDR1 SGHRS and CDR2 YFSETQ. The CDR3 DNA reads TGCGCCAGCAGCTTGGAAGCAGAGACTGAAGCTTTCTTT. The encoded protein is CASSLEAETEAFF.

This clonotype was counted ten times or more. The chain combines TRBV12-3 or TRBV12-4 with TRBJ2-3; 8 positions match TRBD2. The CDR3 covers 15 residues. Trimming at V came to 3 bases and at J to 4 bases, leaving 6 bases not matched to a gene. The CDR3 here is CASSLWREVADTQYF. The CDR3 DNA sequence: TGTGCCAGCAGTTTGTGGCGGGAGGTTGCAGATACGCAGTATTTT.

In its sample, this clonotype was seen many times. The chain joins TRBV12-3 or TRBV12-4 to TRBJ1-1, with no clear D. CDR3 size: 15 residues. V was pared by 5 bases and J by 5 bases, with 18 bases between. This chain's CDR3 is CASSRTWTAQTEAFF. In DNA form, the CDR3 reads TGTGCCAGCAGTCGTACTTGGACCGCGCAGACTGAAGCTTTCTTT.

On this clonotype: This clone may be a read error of a much larger clone one base away. V gene TRBV29-1 combines with J gene TRBJ2-2, with D perhaps being TRBD1 or TRBD2 (6 bases each). The CDR3 loop spans 11 amino acids. Deletions cut 7 bases from V and 7 bases from J, with 10 bases between. CDR1 and CDR2 from the germline V gene are SQVTM and ANQGSEA. The CDR3 bases are TGCAGCGCTAGGGGGGTCGGGGAGCTGTTTTTT. Its translation is CSARGVGELFF.

The table lists this clonotype with many counts. CDR3 region: CASSLGQVQGNTEAFF. The CDR3 nucleotides read TGTGCCAGCAGTCTCGGACAGGTCCAGGGGAACACTGAAGCTTTCTTT. This chain uses TRBV12-3 or TRBV12-4 with TRBJ1-1; 7 bases are a match to TRBD1. V lost 5 bases, J lost 1 base, and 10 bases stayed unmatched. CDR3 length: 16 amino acids.

This clonotype was seen many times. This chain uses TRBV30 with TRBJ2-3; TRBD1 matches 9 bases. Germline CDR1 reads GTSNPN; CDR2 reads SVGIG (reference sequence). This CDR3 contains 17 residues. J lost 1 base, V lost 2 bases, and 10 bases had no gene match. In DNA form, the CDR3 reads TGTGCCTGGAGTCATCTTCCACAGGGGGCGCGCACAGATACGCAGTATTTT. Amino acid sequence: CAWSHLPQGARTDTQYF. The whole variable domain, remainder taken from reference TRBV30 and TRBJ2-3, is SQTIHQWPATLVQPVGSPLSLECTVEGTSNPNLYWYRQAAGRGLQLLFYSVGIGQISSEVPQNLSASRPQDRQFILSSKKLLLSDSGFYLCAWSHLPQGARTDTQYFGPGTRLTVL.

Ten or more counts support this clonotype. The CDR3 DNA reads as TGTGCCATCAGTGAGTACCAGGGCCCGAACACTGAAGCTTTCTTT. Translated, it gives CAISEYQGPNTEAFF. V gene TRBV10-3 combines with J gene TRBJ1-1; D may be TRBD1 (5 bases). Germline V gene data show CDR1 as ENHRY and CDR2 as SYGVKD. The CDR3 is made up of 15 amino acids. V shed 1 base and J shed 1 base, with 10 bases lying between them.